Below, one T cell receptor (beta chain) is given with its context. The antigen this receptor binds is unknown. There are no base qualities to consult, and no much larger clone falls within one base. Repertoires were sampled repeatedly over the course of chemoradiotherapy so that clonal expansion in the tumor microenvironment could be followed. The sample is drawn from a study of chemoradiotherapy in HPV16-positive cancers (dated by TCRdb to the early 2020s). About the study as a whole: Candidate HPV-specific T-cell clones and common TCR motifs were defined through functional T-cell assays on cells from a couple of HPV16-positive patients. The study asked whether T-cell immunity to the HPV oncoproteins E6 and E7 changes during chemoradiotherapy and whether this immunity affects survival. The candidate HPV-specific TCRs and motifs were then tracked in TCR repertoires from around 93 patients with HPV-related cancers.

Library construction relied on the immunoSEQ multiplex PCR assay. Sourced from immuneACCESS, this table was stored by TCRdb with only in-frame sequences that have V and J called. A share of the clones is absent; for the studies checked, an unresolved V gene accounts for under half, and the remainder has no known explanation. The sample records over 10,000 clones, roughly 77% of which are singletons. Under 1.5% of the sample goes to the ten largest clones. Findings and caveats that apply to the study as a whole: Expansion of candidate HPV-specific clones and E7-related TCR motifs was observed in the tumor microenvironment during treatment, whereas no such expansion was observed for non-HPV-specific T cells. In HPV16-positive patients, expansion of HPV-responsive T cells during chemoradiotherapy was found to be associated with improved recurrence-free survival. Only two HPV16-positive patients were used to derive the functional definition of HPV-specific T cells, and the survival association was reported for HPV16-positive patients.

The receptor comes from a human donor with HPV-associated anogenital cancer. This material was collected from a patient who underwent chemoradiotherapy.

The DNA reads TGTGCCAGCAGCTTTCTCGACCGCACCTACGAGCAGTACTTC. It codes for CASSFLDRTYEQYF. Recombination connected TRBV7-2 to TRBJ2-7; a confident D gene designation cannot be given. V lost 3 bases and J lost 2 bases; the stretch between them is 11 bases long. Reading from cysteine to phenylalanine, the CDR3 counts 14 amino acids. The entry retains the CDR3 DNA only, 42 bases that are in frame from base 1. CDR1 and CDR2 are read off the germline V gene as SGHTA and FQGNSA.